The 20 T cell receptor beta chains in this list originate from one sample, sequenced in a study of T cells after yellow fever vaccination. TCRdb re-derived calls from the 5' RACE reads in MiXCR, one entry per CDR3 protein. Seen here are about 30,000 distinct CDR3 sequences, around 5.8% observed once, and the top ten hold 25%. This material consisted of PBMCs, either bulk or a sorted T-cell subset (CD4+, CD8+, memory, or dextramer-sorted; not recorded which), taken on the day of the yellow fever booster vaccination. The origin of the receptors is a man aged 30-40 years who received the YFV17D yellow fever vaccine.

This clonotype was seen more than once but under ten times. The genes are TRBV20-1 and TRBJ2-3; D unresolved. This CDR3 region has 14 residues. The V end lost 3 bases, the J end lost 0 bases, and 10 bases lay between the germline ends. CDR1 and CDR2 (germline): DFQATT, SNEGSKA (reference sequence). The CDR3: CSARPRSSTDTQYF. DNA for the CDR3: TGCAGTGCTAGGCCCAGATCTAGCACAGATACGCAGTATTTT.

This sequence joins TRBV11-2 and TRBJ2-5, with a weak D call TRBD1 (6 bases). The CDR3 loop spans 16 amino acids. Germline V gene lookup returns CDR1 SGHAT and CDR2 FQNNGV. V shed 1 base and J shed 1 base, with 13 bases lying between them. Here the CDR3 DNA reads TGTGCCAGCAGCTTAGCACAGGGATTCAGCCAAGAGACCCAGTACTTC. Its translation: CASSLAQGFSQETQYF.

This clonotype was observed many times. CDR3: CASSYGIEQFF. CDR3 DNA: TGTGCCAGCAGTTACGGAATTGAGCAGTTCTTC. This rearrangement joins TRBV6-2 or TRBV6-3 to TRBJ2-1; D gene ambiguous. The length of the CDR3 is 11 residues. Germline assignment: CDR1 MNHEY and CDR2 SVGEGT. The ends were cut back, 2 bases at V and 9 bases at J, with 5 bases in the middle.

Comments on this clonotype: A much more abundant neighbour one base away suggests this may be a read error. This chain joins TRBV20-1 and TRBJ1-6, with no clear D. V dropped 0 bases and J dropped 7 bases, with 13 bases sitting between them. The CDR3 contains 15 residues. In germline, CDR1 is DFQATT, CDR2 SNEGSKA (reference sequence). CDR3 sequence: CSARDFAHWNSPLHF. CDR3 in DNA: TGCAGTGCTAGAGATTTCGCCCACTGGAATTCACCCCTCCACTTT.

This clonotype was observed many times. CDR3 coding DNA: TGCAGTGCTAGCGCTGCCAGGCCGTATTCGGAGACCCAGTACTTC. Protein sequence: CSASAARPYSETQYF. The chain has TRBV20-1 and TRBJ2-5; D unresolved. In germline, CDR1 is DFQATT, CDR2 SNEGSKA (reference sequence). The V gene lost 3 bases and the J gene lost 5 bases, with 19 bases spanning the gap. There are 15 residues in the CDR3.

This clonotype was observed at least ten times. The gene calls are TRBV11-2 and TRBJ2-5, with D possibly matching TRBD2 (6 bases). Between the trimmed V and J ends, which lost 3 bases and 7 bases, there was a span of 21 bases. Germline assignment: CDR1 SGHAT and CDR2 FQNNGV. The CDR3 has 16 residues. CDR3 residues: CASSFPGLASSRTQYF. The CDR3 DNA sequence: TGTGCCAGCAGCTTTCCGGGACTGGCTTCTTCAAGGACCCAGTACTTC.

The table lists this clonotype with many counts. This chain links TRBV7-2 with TRBJ2-2; TRBD1 matches 9 bases. This CDR3 contains 14 residues. J was trimmed by 4 bases and V by 3 bases; bases with no gene match: 0. Germline-derived CDR1 and CDR2 are SGHTA and FQGNSA. The CDR3 loop is CASSLTGGTGELFF. DNA of the CDR3: TGTGCCAGCAGCTTGACAGGGGGCACCGGGGAGCTGTTTTTT.

This clonotype was recorded at least ten times. The V gene is TRBV5-5, the J gene TRBJ2-1; 10 nucleotides line up with TRBD2. The germline gives CDR1 SGHKS, CDR2 YYEKEE (reference sequence). This CDR3 spans 17 amino acids. With V trimmed by 0 bases and J by 1 base, 4 bases remained unmatched. The CDR3 DNA is TGTGCCAGCAGCTTGGCCCTGGGACTAGCGTCCTACAATGAGCAGTTCTTC. Its translation is CASSLALGLASYNEQFF.

This clonotype has a count of ten or more. This chain links TRBV14 with TRBJ1-1; TRBD1 matches at 8 bases. The CDR3 sequence is 12 residues long. The V gene's germline CDR1 is SGHDN and CDR2 FVKESK. With 10 bases clipped from V and 6 bases from J, the junction kept 7 bases outside the gene matches. CDR3 nucleotides: TGTGCCACCAAACAGGGGGTCGCTGAAGCTTTCTTT. Translation gives CATKQGVAEAFF.

This clonotype is judged medium-sized. The rearrangement links TRBV20-1 to TRBJ2-5, with 7 bases fitting TRBD2. Trimming took 0 bases from V and 5 from J; bases not matched to a gene: 9. The CDR3 extends over 15 amino acids. Germline V gene sequence: CDR1 DFQATT, CDR2 SNEGSKA (reference sequence). The CDR3 reads CSARDQAGVAETQYF. In nucleotides, the CDR3 is TGCAGTGCTAGAGATCAGGCGGGAGTGGCTGAGACCCAGTACTTC.

This clonotype was counted ten times or more. The CDR3 is CASSEGGSRDTQYF. Here the CDR3 DNA reads TGCGCCAGCAGTGAGGGGGGCAGCAGGGATACGCAGTATTTT. The rearrangement uses TRBV10-1 and TRBJ2-3; tentative D call: TRBD1 (6 bases). V lost 2 bases and J 6 bases, leaving 12 bases between the germline ends. CDR1 WNHNN and CDR2 SYGVQD come from the germline V gene (reference sequence). This CDR3 comprises 14 residues.

This clonotype has at least ten counts. The junction does not match germline at one end; this may be a read error. The J gene is TRBJ2-5, the V gene TRBV7-7, with no clear D. Germline CDR1 SSHAT, CDR2 FNYEAQ (reference sequence). The CDR3 is 11 residues long. The CDR3 bases are TGTGCTAGCAGTCCCGGGGAGACCCAGTACTTC. It specifies CASSPGETQYF.

There are many counts of this clonotype. This rearrangement joins TRBV6-5 to TRBJ2-3; 7 bases agree with TRBD2. CDR3 length: 15 amino acids. The J segment lost 2 bases and the V segment lost 0 bases, leaving 2 bases of the junction unmatched. Germline assignment: CDR1 MNHEY and CDR2 SVGAGI. CDR3 protein: CASSYSAGDTDTQYF. CDR3 sequence (DNA): TGTGCCAGCAGTTACTCGGCGGGAGACACAGATACGCAGTATTTT.

There are a few counts of this clonotype. This chain uses TRBV5-1 with TRBJ2-3; 9 bases are shared with TRBD2. The ends lost 5 bases at V and 5 bases at J; junction bases unmatched: 6. CDR1 is SGHRS, CDR2 YFSETQ, per germline. CDR3 size: 14 residues. The CDR3 nucleotides are TGCGCCAGCAGAATAGCGGGAGTGCGAGATACGCAGTATTTT. This sequence encodes CASRIAGVRDTQYF.

This clonotype has a count of ten or more. This chain uses TRBV20-1 with TRBJ2-7; possibly TRBD2 for D (6 bases). Germline lookup yields CDR1 DFQATT and CDR2 SNEGSKA (reference sequence). With 2 bases removed from V and 2 bases from J, the gap between germline ends came to 16 bases. The CDR3 is 15 amino acids. DNA for the CDR3: TGCAGTGCTAGACCCGCCGGGGGAACAACCTACGAGCAGTACTTC. Translated: CSARPAGGTTYEQYF.

This clonotype came up many times. The genes are TRBV12-3 or TRBV12-4 and TRBJ2-1, with 10 bases matching TRBD2. J gave up 5 bases and V 2 bases, and 0 bases lay outside the gene matches. CDR3 length: 14 residues. Written as DNA, the CDR3 is TGTGCCAGCAGTTTACTAGCGGGGGACAATGAGCAGTTCTTC. Protein sequence: CASSLLAGDNEQFF.

This clonotype was seen at least ten times. This chain links TRBV7-2 with TRBJ2-7, with 7 bases that match TRBD2. The CDR3 loop spans 14 amino acids. J lost 3 bases, V lost 5 bases, and 7 bases had no gene match. Germline CDR1 and CDR2: SGHTA and FQGNSA. The CDR3: CASSRAGASYEQYF. The CDR3 coding sequence is TGTGCCAGCAGCCGGGCGGGAGCAAGCTACGAGCAGTACTTC.

This clonotype was detected only a few times. V is TRBV5-1 and J is TRBJ2-1; TRBD2 matches 9 bases. The CDR3 loop spans 13 amino acids. Germline CDR1 and CDR2: SGHRS and YFSETQ. With 7 bases clipped from V and 7 bases from J, the junction kept 6 bases outside the gene matches. The CDR3 loop is CASGSGSGNEQFF. The CDR3 nucleotides are TGCGCCAGCGGTAGCGGGAGCGGTAATGAGCAGTTCTTC.

The chain has TRBV7-8 and TRBJ2-7; weak D call: TRBD1 (7 bases). The CDR3 totals 14 residues. Trimming removed 5 bases from V and 2 bases from J, with 13 bases in between. CDR1 SGHVS and CDR2 FQNEAQ come from the germline V gene. The CDR3 loop is CASSIAGQTYEQYF. The CDR3 DNA reads as TGTGCCAGCAGCATCGCGGGACAGACCTACGAGCAGTACTTC.

There are a few counts of this clonotype. The chain combines TRBV6-5 with TRBJ2-7; perhaps TRBD2 as D (5 bases). Per germline, CDR1 MNHEY and CDR2 SVGAGI. The CDR3 extends over 13 amino acids. The V end lost 4 bases, the J end lost 6 bases, and 13 bases lay between the germline ends. CDR3 sequence: CASSLGSESEQYF. In DNA form, the CDR3 reads TGTGCCAGCAGTTTAGGGAGTGAGAGCGAGCAGTACTTC.